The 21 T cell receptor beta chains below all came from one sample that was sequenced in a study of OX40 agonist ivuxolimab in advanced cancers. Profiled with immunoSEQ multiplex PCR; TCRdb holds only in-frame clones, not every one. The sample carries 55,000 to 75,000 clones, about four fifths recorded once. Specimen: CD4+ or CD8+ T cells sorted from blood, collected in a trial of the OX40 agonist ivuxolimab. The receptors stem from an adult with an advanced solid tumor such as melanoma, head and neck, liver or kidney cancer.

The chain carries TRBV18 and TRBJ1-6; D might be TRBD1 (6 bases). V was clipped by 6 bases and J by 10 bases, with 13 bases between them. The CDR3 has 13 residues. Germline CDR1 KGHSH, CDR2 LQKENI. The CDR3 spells CASSPGVDSPLHF. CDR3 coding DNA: TGTGCCAGCTCCCCAGGGGTTGACTCACCCCTCCACTTT.

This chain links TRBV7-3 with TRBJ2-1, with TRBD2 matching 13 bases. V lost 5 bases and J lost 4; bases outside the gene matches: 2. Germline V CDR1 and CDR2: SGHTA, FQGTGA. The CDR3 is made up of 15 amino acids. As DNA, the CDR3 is TGTGCCAGCAGCCTGGGACTAGCGGGGTACAATGAGCAGTTCTTC. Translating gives CASSLGLAGYNEQFF.

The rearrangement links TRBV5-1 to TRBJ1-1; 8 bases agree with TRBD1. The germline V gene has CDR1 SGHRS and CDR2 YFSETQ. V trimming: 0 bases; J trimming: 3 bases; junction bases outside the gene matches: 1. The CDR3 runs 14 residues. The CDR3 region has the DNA TGCGCCAGCAGCTTGGGACAGGGGCACACTGAAGCTTTCTTT. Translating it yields CASSLGQGHTEAFF.

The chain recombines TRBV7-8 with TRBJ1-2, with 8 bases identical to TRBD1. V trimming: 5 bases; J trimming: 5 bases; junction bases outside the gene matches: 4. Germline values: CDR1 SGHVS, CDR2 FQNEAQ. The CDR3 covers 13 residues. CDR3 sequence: CASSPDREYGYTF. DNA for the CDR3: TGTGCCAGCAGCCCGGACAGGGAGTATGGCTACACCTTC.

CDR3 in DNA: TGCGCCAGCAGCTTCGGGACAACGAACACCGGGGAGCTGTTTTTT. It codes for CASSFGTTNTGELFF. This chain links TRBV5-1 with TRBJ2-2; possibly TRBD1 for D (6 bases). CDR3 length: 15 amino acids. The germline V gene has CDR1 SGHRS and CDR2 YFSETQ. Trimming left V 2 bases short and J 0 bases short, with 8 bases between.

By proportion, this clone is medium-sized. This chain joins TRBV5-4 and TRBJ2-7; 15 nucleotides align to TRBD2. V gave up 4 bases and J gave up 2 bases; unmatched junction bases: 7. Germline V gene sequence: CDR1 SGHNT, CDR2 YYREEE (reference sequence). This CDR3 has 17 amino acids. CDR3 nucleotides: TGTGCCAGCAGCCCACCGGGACTAGCGGGGGGCCCCTACGAGCAGTACTTC. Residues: CASSPPGLAGGPYEQYF.

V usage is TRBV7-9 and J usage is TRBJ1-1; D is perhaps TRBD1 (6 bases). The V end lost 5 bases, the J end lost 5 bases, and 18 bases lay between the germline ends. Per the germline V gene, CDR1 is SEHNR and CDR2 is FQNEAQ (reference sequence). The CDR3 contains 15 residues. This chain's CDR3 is CASSEYRDSTTEAFF. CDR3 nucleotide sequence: TGTGCCAGCAGCGAATACAGGGATTCAACGACTGAAGCTTTCTTT.

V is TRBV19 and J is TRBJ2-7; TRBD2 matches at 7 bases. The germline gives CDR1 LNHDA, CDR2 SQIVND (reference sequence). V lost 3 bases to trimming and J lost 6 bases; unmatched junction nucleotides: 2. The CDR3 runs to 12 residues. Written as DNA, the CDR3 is TGTGCCAGTAGTATCGGGGGGAGCGAGCAGTACTTC. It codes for CASSIGGSEQYF.

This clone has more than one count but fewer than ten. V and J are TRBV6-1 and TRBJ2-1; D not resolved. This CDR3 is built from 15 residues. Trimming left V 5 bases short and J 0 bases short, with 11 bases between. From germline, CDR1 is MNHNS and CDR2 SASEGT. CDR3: CASSSSPSSYNEQFF. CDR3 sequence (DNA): TGTGCCAGCAGTAGCAGCCCTAGCTCCTACAATGAGCAGTTCTTC.

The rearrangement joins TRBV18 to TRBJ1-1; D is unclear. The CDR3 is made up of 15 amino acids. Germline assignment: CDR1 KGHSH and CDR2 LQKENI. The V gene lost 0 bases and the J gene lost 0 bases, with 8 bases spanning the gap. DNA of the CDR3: TGTGCCAGCTCACCACCCCCCGGGGTGAACACTGAAGCTTTCTTT. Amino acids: CASSPPPGVNTEAFF.

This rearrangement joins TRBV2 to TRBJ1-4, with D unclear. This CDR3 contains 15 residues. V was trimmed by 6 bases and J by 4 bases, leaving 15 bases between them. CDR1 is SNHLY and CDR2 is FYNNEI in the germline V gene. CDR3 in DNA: TGTGCCAGCAGATCGACTGGACTTTATAATGAAAAACTGTTTTTT. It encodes CASRSTGLYNEKLFF.

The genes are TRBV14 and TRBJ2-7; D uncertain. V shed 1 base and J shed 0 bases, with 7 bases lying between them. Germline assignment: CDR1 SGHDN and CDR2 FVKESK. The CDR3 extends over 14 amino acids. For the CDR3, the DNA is TGTGCCAGCAGCCAAGTCCGGTCCTCCTACGAGCAGTACTTC. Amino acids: CASSQVRSSYEQYF.

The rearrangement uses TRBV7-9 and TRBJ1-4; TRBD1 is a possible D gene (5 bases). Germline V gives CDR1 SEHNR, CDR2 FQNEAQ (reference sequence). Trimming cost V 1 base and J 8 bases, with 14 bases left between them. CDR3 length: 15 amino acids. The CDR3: CASSLVEGAEEKLFF. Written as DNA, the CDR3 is TGTGCCAGCAGCTTAGTGGAAGGGGCCGAGGAAAAACTGTTTTTT.

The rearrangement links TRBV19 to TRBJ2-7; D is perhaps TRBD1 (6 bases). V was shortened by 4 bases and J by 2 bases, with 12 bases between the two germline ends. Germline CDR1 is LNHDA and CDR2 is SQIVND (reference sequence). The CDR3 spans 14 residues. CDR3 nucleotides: TGTGCCAGTAGTACGGCACAGGGACCCTACGAGCAGTACTTC. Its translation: CASSTAQGPYEQYF.

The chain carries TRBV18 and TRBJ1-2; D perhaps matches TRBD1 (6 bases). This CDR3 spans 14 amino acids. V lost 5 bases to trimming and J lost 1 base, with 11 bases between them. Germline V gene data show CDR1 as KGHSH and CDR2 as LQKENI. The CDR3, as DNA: TGTGCCAGCTCAAGGACAGCCCTTAACTATGGCTACACCTTC. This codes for CASSRTALNYGYTF. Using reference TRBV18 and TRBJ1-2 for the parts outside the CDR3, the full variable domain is NAGVMQNPRHLVRRRGQEARLRCSPMKGHSHVYWYRQLPEEGLKFMVYLQKENIIDESGMPKERFSAEFPKEGPSILRIQQVVRGDSAAYFCASSRTALNYGYTFGSGTRLTVV.

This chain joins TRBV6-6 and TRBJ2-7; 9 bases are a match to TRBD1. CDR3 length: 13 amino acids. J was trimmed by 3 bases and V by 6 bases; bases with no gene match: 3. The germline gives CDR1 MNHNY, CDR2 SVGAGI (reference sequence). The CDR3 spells CASRGTGNYEQYF. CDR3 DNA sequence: TGTGCCAGCAGAGGGACAGGGAACTACGAGCAGTACTTC.

The CDR3 DNA is TGTGCCAGCTCACCGCGGACGGCTCTTGGCTACGAGCAGTACTTC. The encoded protein is CASSPRTALGYEQYF. The chain combines TRBV18 with TRBJ2-7; unclear D gene. The V end was cut by 3 bases, the J end by 3 bases, with 15 bases between. The CDR3 runs 15 residues. Germline V gene data show CDR1 as KGHSH and CDR2 as LQKENI.

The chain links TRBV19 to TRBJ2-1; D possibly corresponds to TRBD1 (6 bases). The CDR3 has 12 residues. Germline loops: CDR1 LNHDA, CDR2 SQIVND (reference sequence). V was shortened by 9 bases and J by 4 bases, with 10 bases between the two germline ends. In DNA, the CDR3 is TGTGCCAGCAGCCAGGGGTACAATGAGCAGTTCTTC. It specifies CASSQGYNEQFF.

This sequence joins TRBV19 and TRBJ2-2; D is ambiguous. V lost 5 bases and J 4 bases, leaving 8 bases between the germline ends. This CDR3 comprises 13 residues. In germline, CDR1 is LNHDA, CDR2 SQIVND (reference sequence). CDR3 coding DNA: TGTGCCAGTAGTCAAAGTAGCACCGGGGAGCTGTTTTTT. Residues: CASSQSSTGELFF.

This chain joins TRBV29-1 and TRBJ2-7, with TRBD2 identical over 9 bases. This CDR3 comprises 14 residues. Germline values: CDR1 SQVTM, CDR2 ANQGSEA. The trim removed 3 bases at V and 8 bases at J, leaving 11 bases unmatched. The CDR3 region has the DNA TGCAGCGTTGATGGGGGTAGCGGGGGAAACAAGCAGTACTTC. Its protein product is CSVDGGSGGNKQYF.

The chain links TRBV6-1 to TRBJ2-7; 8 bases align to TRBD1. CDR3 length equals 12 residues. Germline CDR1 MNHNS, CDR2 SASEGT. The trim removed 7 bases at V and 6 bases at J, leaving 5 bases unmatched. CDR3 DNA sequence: TGTGCCAGCAACGGACAGGGTTTCGAGCAGTACTTC. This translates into CASNGQGFEQYF.